This TCR beta chain appears in the sequencing data of a study of cytomegalovirus exposure and HLA in healthy donors. PCR employed 60 Vbeta and 13 Jbeta primers. Assay: immunoSEQ multiplex PCR; the TCRdb copy retains only in-frame clones and omits some. The sample shows roughly 100,000 clones, 9.5% to 15% of them seen only once. General study results and limits: In an earlier analysis, in some 600 donors, most V segments appeared productive either ~87% or ~30% of the time. Being indistinguishable, some V segments were excluded, TRBV6-2 and TRBV6-3 among them.

A word on this clone: What it binds is unknown.

Trimming removed 3 bases from V and 3 bases from J, with 15 bases in between. Germline V gene data show CDR1 as SQVTM and CDR2 as ANQGSEA. This CDR3 region has 14 residues. This rearrangement joins TRBV29-1 to TRBJ2-7; the D gene is possibly TRBD2 (7 bases). The sequencing sample was made of PBMCs. The sequence came from a man between 35 and 55 years old in good health and CMV-seropositive. CDR3 sequence: CSVEGGHGGYEQYF. The CDR3 DNA reads TGCAGCGTTGAGGGGGGGCACGGGGGCTACGAGCAGTACTTC.